The entry below gives a single T cell receptor (beta chain) sequence along with its context. The table came from immunoSEQ multiplex PCR; TCRdb's copy has only in-frame clones and leaves some out. The table lists 250,000 to 350,000 clones, around 77% of them singletons. The data were taken from a study of cytotoxic CD8 clonotypes in ibrutinib-treated CLL. Trimming took 1 base from V and 4 from J, leaving 7 bases between them. CDR3 size: 13 residues. The germline CDR1 and CDR2 sequences are LNHDA and SQIVND (reference sequence). This clonotype originated in a human donor with chronic lymphocytic leukemia. The sequences come from PBMCs, collected at disease progression, from a patient treated with ibrutinib. The gene calls are TRBV19 and TRBJ1-2; unclear D gene. CDR3 sequence reads: CASSIGLFYGYTF. In DNA, the CDR3 is TGTGCCAGTAGTATAGGACTTTTCTATGGCTACACCTTC.